These 12 T cell receptor beta chains were sequenced from one sample in a study of blood T cells in healthy people across ages. With a J-beta primer mix and a sample-barcoded 5' primer, a second PCR ran about 6 to 11 cycles. TCRdb passed the 5' RACE reads through MiXCR, listing each CDR3 protein once. The table includes about 1,400,000 distinct CDR3 sequences, 55% to 75% detected once. The specimen sequenced was blood. The receptor source for this set is a man between 18 and 29 years old in good health.

The rearrangement uses TRBV3-1 and TRBJ2-3; 12 bases line up with TRBD2. This CDR3 comprises 17 residues. The germline gives CDR1 LGHDT, CDR2 YNNKEL (reference sequence). The V gene end was trimmed by 1 base and the J gene end by 6 bases; junction bases not matched to a gene: 8. CDR3 bases: TGTGCCAGCAGCCAAGTGCCTAGCGGGAGGGCCACCGATACGCAGTATTTT. Its protein is CASSQVPSGRATDTQYF.

The V gene is TRBV5-1, the J gene TRBJ2-5, with D possibly matching TRBD1 (5 bases). Trimming removed 4 bases from V and 2 bases from J, with 12 bases in between. The germline gives CDR1 SGHRS, CDR2 YFSETQ. CDR3 length: 14 residues. The CDR3 region has the DNA TGCGCCAGCAGCCGGCCGACAGAACAAGAGACCCAGTACTTC. Its translation: CASSRPTEQETQYF. The full variable domain, rest sourced from reference TRBV5-1 and TRBJ2-5, is KAGVTQTPRYLIKTRGQQVTLSCSPISGHRSVSWYQQTPGQGLQFLFEYFSETQRNKGNFPGRFSGRQFSNSRSEMNVSTLELGDSALYLCASSRPTEQETQYFGPGTRLLVL.

The chain is built from TRBV27 and TRBJ2-3, with 8 bases fitting TRBD1. Looked up from germline, CDR1 is MNHEY and CDR2 is SMNVEV (reference sequence). V gave up 7 bases and J gave up 6 bases; unmatched junction bases: 9. This CDR3 contains 14 residues. The CDR3 here is CASNRDRFSDTQYF. CDR3 nucleotide sequence: TGTGCCAGCAACCGGGACAGGTTTTCTGATACGCAGTATTTT.

The CDR3 sequence is CASSTRTGRREDTQYF. The CDR3 nucleotides are TGTGCCAGCAGCACTAGGACAGGGAGGCGTGAAGATACGCAGTATTTT. The chain recombines TRBV7-9 with TRBJ2-3; TRBD1 matches at 8 bases. The CDR3 is 16 amino acids. Germline V CDR1 and CDR2: SEHNR, FQNEAQ (reference sequence). The V segment lost 5 bases and the J segment 5 bases; nucleotides outside the gene matches: 12. The entire variable domain, with the rest obtained from reference TRBV7-9 and TRBJ2-3, is as follows: DTGVSQNPRHKITKRGQNVTFRCDPISEHNRLYWYRQTLGQGPEFLTYFQNEAQLEKSRLLSDRFSAERPKGSFSTLEIQRTEQGDSAMYLCASSTRTGRREDTQYFGPGTRLTVL.

This clonotype appeared a few times. The chain uses TRBV5-1 and TRBJ2-4, with D perhaps given as TRBD1 or TRBD2 (5 bases each). Trimming took off 5 bases at V and 5 bases at J, with 14 bases between the two ends. The CDR3 is made up of 14 amino acids. Germline V CDR1 and CDR2: SGHRS, YFSETQ. In DNA, the CDR3 is TGCGCCAGCAGAGTAACCCAGGGACAAAACATTCAGTACTTC. Amino acid sequence: CASRVTQGQNIQYF.

The chain recombines TRBV12-3 or TRBV12-4 with TRBJ1-5; possible D gene TRBD1, 5 bases. This CDR3 spans 17 amino acids. Trimming removed 1 base from V and 0 bases from J, with 13 bases in between. CDR3: CASSLEFGGGSNQPQHF. CDR3 nucleotide sequence: TGTGCCAGCAGTTTAGAGTTCGGTGGGGGTAGCAATCAGCCCCAGCATTTT.

This clonotype was found a few times. This chain connects TRBV12-3 or TRBV12-4 to TRBJ2-1; D gene unclear. Between the trimmed V and J ends, which lost 4 bases and 8 bases, there was a span of 15 bases. CDR3 length: 14 residues. CDR3: CASSWGFSADEQFF. DNA for the CDR3: TGTGCCAGCAGTTGGGGATTTTCGGCGGATGAGCAGTTCTTC.

The V and J genes are TRBV6-5 and TRBJ2-7, with 9 bases matching TRBD1. Per the germline V gene, CDR1 is MNHEY and CDR2 is SVGAGI. CDR3 size: 15 residues. Trimming at V came to 6 bases and at J to 4 bases, leaving 10 bases not matched to a gene. CDR3 loop: CASRPGQGNSYEQYF. The DNA for the CDR3 is TGTGCCAGCAGGCCGGGACAGGGAAACTCATACGAGCAGTACTTC.

This clonotype has just a few counts. The chain employs TRBV7-2 and TRBJ2-7, with TRBD1 as a possible D gene (6 bases). The CDR3 runs 15 residues. The germline CDR1 and CDR2 sequences are SGHTA and FQGNSA. Trimming left V 6 bases short and J 2 bases short, with 17 bases between. The CDR3 reads CASSLDSGSPYEQYF. CDR3 DNA: TGTGCCAGCAGTTTGGACAGCGGCTCCCCCTACGAGCAGTACTTC.

The chain carries TRBV11-2 and TRBJ2-7, with 8 positions matching TRBD2. V dropped 1 base and J dropped 5; count of bases not matched to a gene: 13. The CDR3 spans 17 residues. Germline-derived CDR1 and CDR2 are SGHAT and FQNNGV. CDR3 loop: CASSLGLREGGDDEQYF. The CDR3 nucleotides are TGTGCCAGCAGCTTAGGTCTTCGGGAGGGAGGAGACGACGAGCAGTACTTC.

A few counts support this clonotype. This rearrangement joins TRBV6-5 to TRBJ2-5; no clear D gene. The CDR3 has 15 amino acids. Trimming took 4 bases from V and 3 from J, leaving 15 bases between them. Germline V gives CDR1 MNHEY, CDR2 SVGAGI. This chain's CDR3 is CASSSSLPTKETQYF. The CDR3 bases are TGTGCCAGCAGTTCTTCCTTACCAACCAAAGAGACCCAGTACTTC.

This clonotype showed up just a few times. The chain has TRBV20-1 and TRBJ1-1; 7 bases line up with TRBD1. Losses at the gene ends were 4 bases for V and 0 bases for J; bases not matched to a gene: 8. The CDR3 loop spans 15 amino acids. The germline V gene has CDR1 DFQATT and CDR2 SNEGSKA (reference sequence). CDR3 bases: TGCAGTGCTAAACCACAACAGGGGATGAACACTGAAGCTTTCTTT. It yields the protein CSAKPQQGMNTEAFF.